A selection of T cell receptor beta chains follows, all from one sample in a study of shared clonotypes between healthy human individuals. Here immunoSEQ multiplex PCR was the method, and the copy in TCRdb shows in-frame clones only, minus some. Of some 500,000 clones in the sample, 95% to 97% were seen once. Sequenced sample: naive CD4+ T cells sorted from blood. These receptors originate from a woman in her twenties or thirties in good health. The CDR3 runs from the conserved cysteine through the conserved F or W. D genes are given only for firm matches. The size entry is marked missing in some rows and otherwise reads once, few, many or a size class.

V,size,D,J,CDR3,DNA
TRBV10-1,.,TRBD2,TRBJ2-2,CASSPRRGAGVVGTGELFF,TGCGCCAGCAGCCCGAGGAGGGGAGCGGGAGTTGTGGGCACCGGGGAGCTGTTTTTT
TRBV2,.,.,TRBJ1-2,CASSESPYGYTF,TGTGCCAGCAGTGAATCGCCTTATGGCTACACCTTC
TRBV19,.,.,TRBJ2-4,CASSTPGGKNIQYF,TGTGCCAGTAGTACTCCGGGTGGCAAAAACATTCAGTACTTC
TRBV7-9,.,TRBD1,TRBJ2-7,CASSRGQGRLGRGDEQYF,TGTGCCAGCAGCCGAGGACAGGGGAGGTTAGGCCGGGGGGACGAGCAGTACTTC
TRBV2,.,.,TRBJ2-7,CASSGGGYEQYF,TGTGCCAGCTCGGGTGGGGGCTACGAGCAGTACTTC
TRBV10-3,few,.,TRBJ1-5,CAISATVGQEQPQHF,TGTGCCATCAGTGCGACGGTGGGGCAGGAGCAGCCCCAGCATTTT
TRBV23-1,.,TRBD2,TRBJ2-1,CASSGGGSNEQFF,TGCGCCAGCAGTGGGGGGGGATCGAATGAGCAGTTCTTC
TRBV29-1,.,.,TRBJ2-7,CSVGTPGGSSYEQYF,TGCAGCGTTGGCACCCCTGGGGGTAGCTCCTACGAGCAGTACTTC
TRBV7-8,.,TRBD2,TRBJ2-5,CASSLRLAGVGKQETQYF,TGTGCCAGCAGCCTACGACTAGCGGGAGTTGGGAAACAAGAGACCCAGTACTTC
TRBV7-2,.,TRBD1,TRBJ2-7,CASIVGTGINEQYF,TGTGCCAGCATAGTAGGGACAGGGATCAACGAGCAGTACTTC
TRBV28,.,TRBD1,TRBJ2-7,CASSHRGIKYF,TGTGCCAGCAGTCACAGGGGAATTAAGTACTTC
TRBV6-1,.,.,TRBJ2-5,CASGWIEETQYF,TGTGCTTCGGGGTGGATAGAAGAGACCCAGTACTTC
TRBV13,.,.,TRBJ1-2,CASSPSPGLRNNYGYTF,TGTGCCAGCAGCCCAAGCCCTGGGCTAAGAAATAACTATGGCTACACCTTC
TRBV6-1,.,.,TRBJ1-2,CASLKWGAHGYTF,TGTGCCAGCCTGAAGTGGGGGGCACATGGCTACACCTTC
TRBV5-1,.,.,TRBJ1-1,CASSSNRDTEAFF,TGCGCCAGCAGTTCGAACAGGGACACTGAAGCTTTCTTT
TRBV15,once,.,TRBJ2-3,CATSRQGGITDTQYF,TGTGCCACCAGCAGACAGGGTGGGATCACAGATACGCAGTATTTT
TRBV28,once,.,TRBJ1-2,CASSLRGGHYGYTF,TGTGCCAGCAGTTTGCGGGGGGGGCACTATGGCTACACCTTC
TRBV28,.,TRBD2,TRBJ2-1,CASSHYGTSGPPVSYNEQFF,TGTGCCAGCAGTCATTACGGGACTAGCGGACCTCCCGTCTCCTACAATGAGCAGTTCTTC
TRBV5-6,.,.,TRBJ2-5,CASSPAGPLSSETQYF,TGTGCCAGCAGCCCGGCCGGGCCTCTTTCCTCCGAGACCCAGTACTTC
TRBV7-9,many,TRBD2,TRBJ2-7,CASSYGLDPGEQYF,TGTGCCAGCAGCTACGGACTAGACCCAGGGGAGCAGTACTTC
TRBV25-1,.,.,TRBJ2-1,CASSELANEQFF,TGTGCCAGCAGTGAATTGGCCAATGAGCAGTTCTTC
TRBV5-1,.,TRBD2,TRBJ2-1,CASSFGVTSGNYNEQFF,TGCGCCAGCAGCTTTGGGGTGACTAGCGGAAATTACAATGAGCAGTTCTTC
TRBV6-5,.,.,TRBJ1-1,CASRKWGGTEAFF,TGTGCCAGCAGAAAATGGGGAGGCACTGAAGCTTTCTTT
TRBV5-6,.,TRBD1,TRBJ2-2,CASSETGANTGELFF,TGTGCCAGCAGCGAGACAGGGGCGAACACCGGGGAGCTGTTTTTT
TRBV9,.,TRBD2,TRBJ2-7,CASSAGLAGEQYF,TGTGCCAGCAGCGCTGGACTAGCGGGAGAGCAGTACTTC
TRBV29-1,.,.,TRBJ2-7,CSGSSGREQYF,TGCAGCGGCTCGTCGGGAAGGGAGCAGTACTTC
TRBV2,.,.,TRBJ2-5,CASSDGLAQETQYF,TGTGCCAGCAGTGATGGTCTAGCCCAAGAGACCCAGTACTTC
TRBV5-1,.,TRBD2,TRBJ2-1,CASRGLAGDFYNEQFF,TGCGCCAGCAGGGGACTAGCGGGAGATTTCTACAATGAGCAGTTCTTC
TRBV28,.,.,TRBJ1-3,CASRRTPVSGNTIYF,TGTGCCAGCAGACGGACACCTGTCTCTGGAAACACCATATATTTT
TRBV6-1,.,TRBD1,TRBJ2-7,CATGTGGTYEQYF,TGTGCCACCGGGACAGGGGGAACCTACGAGCAGTACTTC
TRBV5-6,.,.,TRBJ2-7,CASSLQGYEQYF,TGTGCCAGCAGCTTGCAGGGCTACGAGCAGTACTTC
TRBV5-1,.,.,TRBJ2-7,CASSPGQFLYEQYF,TGCGCCAGCAGCCCAGGACAGTTTTTATACGAGCAGTACTTC
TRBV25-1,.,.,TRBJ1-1,CASSEYGQISEAFF,TGTGCCAGCAGTGAATATGGACAGATAAGTGAAGCTTTCTTT
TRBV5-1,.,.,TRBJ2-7,CASSLATGDTYEQYF,TGCGCCAGCAGCTTGGCTACAGGAGATACCTACGAGCAGTACTTC
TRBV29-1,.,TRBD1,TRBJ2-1,CSVTGQGYNEQFF,TGCAGCGTCACGGGACAGGGGTACAATGAGCAGTTCTTC
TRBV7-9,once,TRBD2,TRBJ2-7,CASSSKLAGEYEQYF,TGTGCCAGCAGCTCTAAACTAGCGGGGGAATACGAGCAGTACTTC
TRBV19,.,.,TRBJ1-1,CASSIPPLTEEFITEAFF,TGTGCCAGTAGTATACCCCCACTGACAGAAGAATTTATCACTGAAGCTTTCTTT
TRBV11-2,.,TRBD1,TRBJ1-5,CASSFGTDNQPQHF,TGTGCCAGCAGCTTCGGGACAGATAATCAGCCCCAGCATTTT
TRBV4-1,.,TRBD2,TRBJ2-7,CASSQPGTSGSREQYF,TGCGCCAGCAGCCAACCAGGGACTAGCGGGAGCCGAGAGCAGTACTTC
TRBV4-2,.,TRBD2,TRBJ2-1,CASSLEMSGGSYNEQFF,TGTGCCAGCAGCCTCGAAATGAGCGGGGGCTCCTACAATGAGCAGTTCTTC
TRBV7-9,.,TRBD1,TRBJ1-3,CASSRDSFDTIYF,TGTGCCAGCAGCAGGGACAGCTTTGACACCATATATTTT
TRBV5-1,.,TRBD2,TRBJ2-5,CASRSGRETQYF,TGCGCCAGCAGGAGCGGGAGGGAGACCCAGTACTTC
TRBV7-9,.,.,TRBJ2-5,CASSLVETQYF,TGTGCCAGCAGCTTAGTTGAGACCCAGTACTTC
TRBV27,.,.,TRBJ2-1,CASSFRPSNEQFF,TGTGCCAGCAGTTTCAGGCCCTCCAATGAGCAGTTCTTC